This T cell receptor (beta chain) was documented in a study of T cells in Graves' hyperthyroidism and ophthalmopathy (dated by TCRdb to the late 2010s). About the study as a whole: Peripheral blood samples were taken at the time of initial diagnosis, prior to any treatment. To identify distinguishing TCR V-J signatures, a discovery cohort of around 100 patients was used, comprising some 45 with Graves' ophthalmopathy and some 60 with stable Graves' hyperthyroidism. Whether ophthalmopathy could be predicted prospectively was tested in an independent validation cohort made up of roughly 19 hyperthyroidism patients plus 17 patients who later progressed to ophthalmopathy. The 100 discovery patients were randomly split 7:3 into training and test sets. The study also compared thyroid tissue and blood T-cell repertoires from a handful of Graves' hyperthyroidism patients. After sampling, hyperthyroidism patients received methimazole starting at 30 mg daily, and ophthalmopathy patients received high-dose intravenous methylprednisolone. According to the paper, TCR Vbeta CDR3 sequencing was carried out on some 130 peripheral blood samples, which came from 40 to 45 ophthalmopathy, around 74 hyperthyroidism and some 17 progressor patients. Here is what the overall study found, with its caveats: In cross-validation, a model built on a 13 V-J signature told ophthalmopathy apart from stable hyperthyroidism with approximately 90% sensitivity and roughly 83% specificity, and in testing the same model reached 80%/75%. Sample size was not statistically predetermined, and investigators were not blinded to group allocation. In validation, the model predicted progression to ophthalmopathy with just under 71% sensitivity and 72% to 85% specificity, a median of roughly seven months before onset. Blood samples also contained most of the expanded thyroid clonotypes (frequency above 0.001), which suggests that blood repertoires may reflect thyroid immune responses.

Stable Graves' hyperthyroidism was defined as no progression to ophthalmopathy during 18 months of follow-up. Hyperthyroidism patients were aged 18 to 65 years and newly diagnosed, with disease duration of less than 2 months. Any patient with an uncontrolled infection, another autoimmune disease, pregnancy or lactation was excluded. Clinical symptoms, serum thyroxine and TRAb, thyroid ultrasound, and orbital computed tomography formed the basis for the diagnoses. Ficoll-Paque density gradient centrifugation was used to isolate PBMCs from approximately 10 ml of fresh peripheral blood. Trizol reagent was used to extract total RNA, and RNA quality was then checked on an Agilent 2100 Bioanalyzer. CDR3 length: 16 amino acids, cysteine to phenylalanine. The only DNA kept is the CDR3, 48 bases in frame from the first base. Unmatched junction bases come to 11, with V trimmed by 1 base and J by 7 bases. Sequences LGHNA (CDR1) and YNFKEQ (CDR2) are obtained from the germline V gene.

Points on this clonotype: No cognate antigen has been identified for it. There are no base qualities to consult, and no much larger clone falls within one base.

The TCR beta CDR3 regions were amplified from RNA transcripts. The TCR CDR3 was subjected to a first round of RT-PCR using the HTBI primer set and the Qiagen OneStep RT-PCR kit. Libraries were constructed in a second round of multiplex PCR, after which size selection and purification were carried out. Paired-end sequencing of the libraries was performed with 100 bp reads on an Illumina HiSeq2000. The authors' pipeline ran thus. SOAPnuke was used to process the raw data, with reads discarded if the reads contained adapters or uncalled bases, had a mean Phred below 15, or lacked an exact constant-primer or identifier match. High-quality paired reads were merged using COPE v1.2.5, and each unique nucleotide sequence was defined as a clonotype. MiTCR v1.1 was used to align clonotypes to the IMGT TRBV, TRBD and TRBJ reference segments. Analysis was restricted to V-J combinations with a frequency above 0.0001, which covered roughly 99% of repertoires. A TCS score was defined as the ratio between F50 (clonal expansion) and ExV (chaos), using BLOSUM62-based TCRdist between CDR3 peptides within each V-J. Welch's t-statistics and random forest reduced around 520 V-J features to some 14, which were used in a naive Bayes classifier (R e1071). TCRdb applied fastp at Q25 and MiXCR to the public reads, then kept only in-frame beta chains. Identical CDR3 protein sequences are pooled into one entry, listed with their most common genes and DNA. TCRdb, not the original authors, processed these V and J calls. The sample has approximately 530,000 distinct CDR3 sequences on record, over 15% of them singletons. 15% to 20% of the sample comes from the top ten.

This sequence uses TRBV4-2 and TRBJ2-7, and 9 junctional nucleotides match TRBD2. This TCR derives from a woman aged 18 to 35 with Graves' hyperthyroidism. The sequencing input was blood. The CDR3: CASSQAGREGVGEQYF. Read as DNA, the sequence is TGTGCCAGCAGCCAAGCAGGGCGGGAGGGAGTGGGGGAGCAGTACTTC.